The 18 T cell receptor beta chains listed next were all sequenced from one sample in a study of blood T cells in healthy people across ages. Using a J-beta primer mix together with a sample-barcoded 5' primer, a second PCR was run for 7 to 11 cycles. One entry per CDR3 protein results from TCRdb running MiXCR on the 5' RACE reads. This sample has approximately 810,000 distinct CDR3 sequences; around 34% occur once, and the top ten carry approximately 13%. Sequenced: blood. Receptor source: a young man in good health.

The chain carries TRBV29-1 and TRBJ2-7, with D perhaps TRBD2 (6 bases). The germline V gene encodes CDR1 SQVTM and CDR2 ANQGSEA. The CDR3 runs 13 residues. Trimming stripped 5 bases from V and 2 bases from J, with 13 bases between. CDR3 sequence: CSVSGRVTYEQYF. CDR3 bases: TGCAGCGTTAGCGGGCGGGTAACCTACGAGCAGTACTTC.

The rearrangement links TRBV7-3 to TRBJ2-1; D is perhaps TRBD1 or TRBD2 (5 bases each). The CDR3 totals 12 residues. Trimming pared 3 bases from V and 12 bases from J, leaving 12 bases between. Germline V gives CDR1 SGHTA, CDR2 FQGTGA. For the CDR3, the DNA is TGTGCCAGCAGCTTTCTTGGGGGACCGCAGTTCTTC. This sequence encodes CASSFLGGPQFF.

This clonotype has ten or more counts. The chain employs TRBV5-1 and TRBJ2-1; D possibly corresponds to TRBD1 (5 bases). Germline CDR1 is SGHRS and CDR2 is YFSETQ. Between the trimmed V and J ends, which lost 2 bases and 3 bases, there was a span of 15 bases. The CDR3 contains 16 residues. CDR3 DNA sequence: TGCGCCAGCAGCTTCGACAGTCCTCTACGCTACAATGAGCAGTTCTTC. Translated, it gives CASSFDSPLRYNEQFF.

The genes are TRBV4-3 and TRBJ1-1; maybe TRBD1 (5 bases). The V gene's germline CDR1 is LGHNA and CDR2 YSLEER. The CDR3 is 14 residues long. Trimming pared 0 bases from V and 4 bases from J, leaving 9 bases between. CDR3 nucleotide sequence: TGCGCCAGCAGCCAAGATCAGGGTGGCACTGAAGCTTTCTTT. Protein sequence: CASSQDQGGTEAFF.

This clonotype was detected only a few times. The chain has TRBV5-1 and TRBJ2-5; TRBD2 matches 9 bases. The length of the CDR3 is 16 residues. Germline V gives CDR1 SGHRS, CDR2 YFSETQ. After removal of 3 bases from V and 5 bases from J, the junction contained 11 bases not matched to a gene. The CDR3 DNA is TGCGCCAGCAGCTCGGGATCCGGGACTAGCTTGGAGACCCAGTACTTC. It yields the protein CASSSGSGTSLETQYF. Full variable domain (remainder filled in from reference TRBV5-1 and TRBJ2-5): KAGVTQTPRYLIKTRGQQVTLSCSPISGHRSVSWYQQTPGQGLQFLFEYFSETQRNKGNFPGRFSGRQFSNSRSEMNVSTLELGDSALYLCASSSGSGTSLETQYFGPGTRLLVL.

The chain carries TRBV6-5 and TRBJ1-2, with D uncertain. Germline CDR1 MNHEY, CDR2 SVGAGI. V lost 5 bases and J lost 10, with 14 bases in between. CDR3 length equals 12 residues. In DNA form, the CDR3 reads TGTGCCAGCAGTCCGGACGGACGCGACTACACCTTC. Translation gives CASSPDGRDYTF.

This clonotype has at least ten counts. V is TRBV6-6 and J is TRBJ2-5; D is unresolved. Trimming removed 7 bases at V and 4 bases at J, with 7 bases between. This CDR3 is 11 amino acids long. The germline gives CDR1 MNHNY, CDR2 SVGAGI (reference sequence). CDR3 DNA: TGTGCCAGCACCACGTCAGAGACCCAGTACTTC. This translates into CASTTSETQYF.

This clonotype was found many times. V usage is TRBV10-3 and J usage is TRBJ2-1; the D gene is possibly TRBD2 (6 bases). CDR3 length: 20 residues. Germline-derived CDR1 and CDR2 are ENHRY and SYGVKD. The germline V and J ends were trimmed by 4 bases and 0 bases, with 25 bases remaining between them. The CDR3 coding sequence is TGTGCCATCAGTGGAACGACTCAGAGTATCGAGCGGGCCTCCTACAATGAGCAGTTCTTC. Protein sequence: CAISGTTQSIERASYNEQFF.

This rearrangement joins TRBV19 to TRBJ2-5, with TRBD2 matching over 10 bases. The CDR3 covers 17 residues. The germline gives CDR1 LNHDA, CDR2 SQIVND (reference sequence). J gave up 11 bases and V 5 bases, and 20 bases lay outside the gene matches. CDR3 nucleotide sequence: TGTGCCAGTAGTCTAAGCGGGGGGGCCGGACGACACAATGAGCAGTACTTC. It yields the protein CASSLSGGAGRHNEQYF.

This chain connects TRBV20-1 to TRBJ2-1; TRBD2 matches at 8 bases. CDR1 and CDR2 from the germline V gene are DFQATT and SNEGSKA (reference sequence). Germline trimming cut 1 base from V and 5 bases from J; bases unmatched to any gene: 4. The CDR3 spans 14 residues. CDR3 protein: CSARGTSGHNEQFF. CDR3 in DNA: TGCAGTGCTAGAGGTACTAGCGGCCACAATGAGCAGTTCTTC.

With regard to this clonotype: Relative to the germline gene, one junction end is altered; a read error may explain this. The gene calls are TRBV6-4 and TRBJ1-1; unclear D gene. CDR3 size: 13 residues. Germline V lookup: CDR1 MRHNA, CDR2 SNTAGT. The CDR3, as DNA: TGTGTCAGCAGTGAAGCCCCGACCTCTGAAGCTTTCTTT. Encoded protein: CVSSEAPTSEAFF.

Ten or more counts support this clonotype. V gene TRBV7-2 combines with J gene TRBJ2-1; possible D gene TRBD1, 5 bases. V was shortened by 1 base and J by 5 bases, with 9 bases between the two germline ends. In germline, CDR1 is SGHTA, CDR2 FQGNSA. This CDR3 has 14 residues. For the CDR3, the DNA is TGTGCCAGCAGCTTAGGCGACAGAAACAATGAGCAGTTCTTC. Protein product: CASSLGDRNNEQFF.

This rearrangement joins TRBV4-1 to TRBJ2-2; D may be TRBD1 (6 bases). Deletions cut 3 bases from V and 4 bases from J, with 15 bases between. CDR1 is MGHRA, CDR2 YSYEKL, per germline. The CDR3 length is 16 residues. The CDR3: CASSHHQGQVTGELFF. The CDR3 region has the DNA TGCGCCAGCAGCCACCACCAGGGACAAGTCACCGGGGAGCTGTTTTTT.

This clonotype was counted only a few times. This sequence joins TRBV5-1 and TRBJ2-1; 12 bases agree with TRBD2. The CDR3 is 15 amino acids. Trimming cost V 4 bases and J 7 bases; bases outside gene matches: 6. Germline-derived CDR1 and CDR2 are SGHRS and YFSETQ. CDR3 residues: CASSHLAGGRNEQFF. Written as DNA, the CDR3 is TGCGCCAGCAGCCACCTAGCGGGGGGGCGAAATGAGCAGTTCTTC.

The chain has TRBV7-9 and TRBJ2-1; D gene unclear. The CDR3 consists of 13 residues. Trimming cost V 4 bases and J 7 bases, with 11 bases left between them. Germline-derived CDR1 and CDR2 are SEHNR and FQNEAQ (reference sequence). The CDR3 protein is CASSYELRNEQFF. The CDR3 DNA follows: TGTGCCAGCAGCTATGAACTACGTAATGAGCAGTTCTTC.

This clonotype was counted ten times or more. This chain uses TRBV4-2 with TRBJ2-1; 8 nucleotides agree with TRBD2. The V gene end was trimmed by 6 bases and the J gene end by 5 bases; junction bases not matched to a gene: 12. Germline CDR1 reads LGHNA; CDR2 reads YNFKEQ. The CDR3 loop spans 16 amino acids. The CDR3 protein is CASSPRTSLEHNEQFF. CDR3 in DNA: TGTGCCAGCAGTCCCCGGACTAGCTTAGAGCACAATGAGCAGTTCTTC.

The chain uses TRBV30 and TRBJ1-4; D gene ambiguous. Trimming cost V 0 bases and J 5 bases, with 10 bases left between them. The CDR3 is made up of 14 amino acids. Per germline, CDR1 GTSNPN and CDR2 SVGIG (reference sequence). The CDR3 nucleotides read TGTGCCTGGAGTGTACGGCGCCGGAATGAAAAACTGTTTTTT. Its protein product is CAWSVRRRNEKLFF.

The chain has TRBV27 and TRBJ1-6, with a tentative D call TRBD1 (6 bases). The CDR3 sequence is 13 residues long. V was shortened by 5 bases and J by 8 bases, with 10 bases between the two germline ends. Germline V gene sequence: CDR1 MNHEY, CDR2 SMNVEV (reference sequence). The CDR3 loop reads CASSVGGHSPLHF. In DNA form, the CDR3 reads TGTGCCAGCAGTGTGGGGGGCCATTCACCCCTCCACTTT.